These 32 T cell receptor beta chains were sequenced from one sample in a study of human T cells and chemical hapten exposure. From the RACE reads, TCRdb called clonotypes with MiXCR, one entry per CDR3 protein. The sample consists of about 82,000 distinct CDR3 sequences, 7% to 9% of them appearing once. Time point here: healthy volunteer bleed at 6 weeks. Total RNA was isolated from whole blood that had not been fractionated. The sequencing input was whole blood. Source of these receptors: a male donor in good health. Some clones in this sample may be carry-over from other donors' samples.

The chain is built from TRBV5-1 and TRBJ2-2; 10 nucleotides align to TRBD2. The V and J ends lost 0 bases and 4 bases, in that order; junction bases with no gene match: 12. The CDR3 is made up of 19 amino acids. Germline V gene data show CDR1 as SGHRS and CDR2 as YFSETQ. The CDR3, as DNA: TGCGCCAGCAGCTTGGAGCGTCTAGCGGGAGTGTCTTTCACCGGGGAGCTGTTTTTT. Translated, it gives CASSLERLAGVSFTGELFF.

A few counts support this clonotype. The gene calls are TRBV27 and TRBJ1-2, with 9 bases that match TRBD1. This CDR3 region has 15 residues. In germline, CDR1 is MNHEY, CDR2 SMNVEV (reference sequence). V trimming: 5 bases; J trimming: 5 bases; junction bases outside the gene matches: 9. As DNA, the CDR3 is TGTGCCAGCAGTGCCGGGACAGGGACCCATTATGGCTACACCTTC. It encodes CASSAGTGTHYGYTF.

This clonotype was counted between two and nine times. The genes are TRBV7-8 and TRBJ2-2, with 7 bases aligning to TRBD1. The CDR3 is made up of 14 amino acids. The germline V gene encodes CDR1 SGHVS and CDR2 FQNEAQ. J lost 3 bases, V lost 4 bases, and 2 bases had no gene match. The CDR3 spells CASSSGTDTGELFF. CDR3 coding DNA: TGTGCCAGCAGCTCCGGGACAGACACCGGGGAGCTGTTTTTT.

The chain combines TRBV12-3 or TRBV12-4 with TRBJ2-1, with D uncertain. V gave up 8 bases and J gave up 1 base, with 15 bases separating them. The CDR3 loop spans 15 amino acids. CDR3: CASRPKGGSYNEQFF. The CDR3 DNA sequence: TGTGCCAGCCGCCCAAAGGGCGGATCCTACAATGAGCAGTTCTTC.

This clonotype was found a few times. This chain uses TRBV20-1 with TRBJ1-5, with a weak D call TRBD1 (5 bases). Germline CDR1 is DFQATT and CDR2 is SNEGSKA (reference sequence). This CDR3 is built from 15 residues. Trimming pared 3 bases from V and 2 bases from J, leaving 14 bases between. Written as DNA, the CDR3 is TGCAGTGCTAGGGGACGGGGGGTCGGCAATCAGCCCCAGCATTTT. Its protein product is CSARGRGVGNQPQHF.

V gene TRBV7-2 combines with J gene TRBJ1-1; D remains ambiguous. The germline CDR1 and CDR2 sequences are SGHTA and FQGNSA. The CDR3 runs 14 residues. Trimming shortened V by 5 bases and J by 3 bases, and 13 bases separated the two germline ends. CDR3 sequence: CASSPDRGYTEAFF. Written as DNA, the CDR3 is TGTGCCAGCAGCCCGGACCGGGGTTACACTGAAGCTTTCTTT.

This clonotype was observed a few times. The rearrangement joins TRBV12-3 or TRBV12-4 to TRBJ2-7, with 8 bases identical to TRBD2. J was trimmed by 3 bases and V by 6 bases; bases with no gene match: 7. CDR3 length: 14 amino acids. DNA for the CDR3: TGTGCCAGCAGCCAGAGCGGGAGAAACTACGAGCAGTACTTC. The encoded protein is CASSQSGRNYEQYF.

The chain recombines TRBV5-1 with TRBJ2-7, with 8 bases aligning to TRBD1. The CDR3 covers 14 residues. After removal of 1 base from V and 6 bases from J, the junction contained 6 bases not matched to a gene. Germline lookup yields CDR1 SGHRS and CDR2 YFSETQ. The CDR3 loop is CASSLSTGEGEQYF. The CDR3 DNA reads TGCGCCAGCAGCTTGTCGACAGGGGAAGGCGAGCAGTACTTC.

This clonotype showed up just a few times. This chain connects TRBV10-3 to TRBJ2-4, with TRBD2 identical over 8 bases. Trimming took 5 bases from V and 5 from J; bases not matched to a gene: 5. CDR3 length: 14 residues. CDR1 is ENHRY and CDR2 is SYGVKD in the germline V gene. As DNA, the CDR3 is TGTGCCATCAGTACCGGGGGGGCGGAAAACATTCAGTACTTC. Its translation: CAISTGGAENIQYF.

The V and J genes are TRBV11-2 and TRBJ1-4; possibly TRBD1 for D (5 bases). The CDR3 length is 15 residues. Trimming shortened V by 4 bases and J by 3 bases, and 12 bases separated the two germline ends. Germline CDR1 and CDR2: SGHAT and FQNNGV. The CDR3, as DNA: TGTGCCAGCAGCTCCGGGGGGGGGGCTAATGAAAAACTGTTTTTT. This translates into CASSSGGGANEKLFF.

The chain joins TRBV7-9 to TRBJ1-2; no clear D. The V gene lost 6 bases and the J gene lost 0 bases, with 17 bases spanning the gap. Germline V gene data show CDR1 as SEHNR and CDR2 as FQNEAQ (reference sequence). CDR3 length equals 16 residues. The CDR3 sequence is CASSSTRPNSNYGYTF. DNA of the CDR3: TGTGCCAGCAGTTCGACCCGTCCCAACTCTAACTATGGCTACACCTTC.

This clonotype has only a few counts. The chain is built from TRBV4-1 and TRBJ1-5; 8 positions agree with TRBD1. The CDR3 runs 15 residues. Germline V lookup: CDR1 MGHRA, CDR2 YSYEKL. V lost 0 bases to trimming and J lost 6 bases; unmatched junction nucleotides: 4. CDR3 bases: TGCGCCAGCAGCCAAGATCAGGGGGCAGTTCAGCCCCAGCATTTT. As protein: CASSQDQGAVQPQHF.

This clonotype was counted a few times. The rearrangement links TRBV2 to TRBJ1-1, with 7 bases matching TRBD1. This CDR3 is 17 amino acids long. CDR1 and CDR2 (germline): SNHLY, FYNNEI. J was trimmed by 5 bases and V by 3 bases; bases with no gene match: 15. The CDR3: CASSDLWTGNKGTEAFF. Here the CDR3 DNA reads TGTGCCAGCAGTGACCTCTGGACAGGAAACAAGGGGACTGAAGCTTTCTTT.

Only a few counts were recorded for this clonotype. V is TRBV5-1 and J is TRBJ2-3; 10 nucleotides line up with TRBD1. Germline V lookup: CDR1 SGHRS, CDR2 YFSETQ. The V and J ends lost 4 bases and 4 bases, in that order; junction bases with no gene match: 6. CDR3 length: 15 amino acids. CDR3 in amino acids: CASSGGTGAADTQYF. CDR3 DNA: TGCGCCAGCAGCGGGGGGACAGGGGCGGCAGATACGCAGTATTTT.

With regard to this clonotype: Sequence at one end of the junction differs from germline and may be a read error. CDR3 sequence reads: CASSDGGSGANVLTF. The CDR3 DNA is TGTGCCAGCAGTGATGGGGGCTCTGGGGCCAACGTCTTGACTTTC. The chain uses TRBV25-1 and TRBJ2-6; TRBD1 is a possible D gene (6 bases). Germline V gene lookup returns CDR1 MGHDK and CDR2 SYGVNS. The CDR3 spans 15 residues.

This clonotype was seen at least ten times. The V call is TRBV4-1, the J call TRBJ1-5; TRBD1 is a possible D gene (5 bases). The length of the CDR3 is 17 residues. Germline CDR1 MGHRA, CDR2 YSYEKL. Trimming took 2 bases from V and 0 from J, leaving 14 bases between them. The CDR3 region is CASSQYGADNSNQPQHF. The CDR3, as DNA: TGCGCCAGCAGCCAATACGGGGCGGATAATAGCAATCAGCCCCAGCATTTT.

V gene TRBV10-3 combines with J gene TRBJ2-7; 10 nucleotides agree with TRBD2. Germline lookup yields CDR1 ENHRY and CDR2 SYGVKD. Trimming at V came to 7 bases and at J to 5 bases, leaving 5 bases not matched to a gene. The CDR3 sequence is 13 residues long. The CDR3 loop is CAIKLAGMHEQYF. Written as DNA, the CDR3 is TGTGCCATCAAACTAGCGGGGATGCACGAGCAGTACTTC.

The CDR3 DNA sequence: TGTGCCAGCAGTGGGGAGTACGAGCAGTACTTC. Amino acids: CASSGEYEQYF. V usage is TRBV2 and J usage is TRBJ2-7; D is perhaps TRBD2 (5 bases). This CDR3 spans 11 amino acids. The germline V gene encodes CDR1 SNHLY and CDR2 FYNNEI. The germline V and J ends were trimmed by 4 bases and 4 bases, with 5 bases remaining between them.

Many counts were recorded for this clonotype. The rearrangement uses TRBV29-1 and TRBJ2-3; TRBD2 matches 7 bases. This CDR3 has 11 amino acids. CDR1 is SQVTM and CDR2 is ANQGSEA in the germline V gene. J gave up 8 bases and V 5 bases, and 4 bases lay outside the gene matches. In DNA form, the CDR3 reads TGCAGCGTTCGTTTAGCGGGTACGCAGTATTTT. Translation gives CSVRLAGTQYF.

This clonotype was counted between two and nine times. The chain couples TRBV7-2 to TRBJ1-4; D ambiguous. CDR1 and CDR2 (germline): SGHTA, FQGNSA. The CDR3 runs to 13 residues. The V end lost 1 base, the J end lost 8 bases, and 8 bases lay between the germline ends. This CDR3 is CASSLVGREKLFF. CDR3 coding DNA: TGTGCCAGCAGCTTAGTAGGGAGGGAAAAACTGTTTTTT.

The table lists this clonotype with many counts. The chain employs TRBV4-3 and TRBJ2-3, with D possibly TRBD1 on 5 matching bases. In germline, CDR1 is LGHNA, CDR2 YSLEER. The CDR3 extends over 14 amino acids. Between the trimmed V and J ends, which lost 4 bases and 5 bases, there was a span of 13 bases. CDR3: CASSPGFGVDTQYF. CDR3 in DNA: TGCGCCAGCAGCCCAGGGTTTGGAGTAGATACGCAGTATTTT.

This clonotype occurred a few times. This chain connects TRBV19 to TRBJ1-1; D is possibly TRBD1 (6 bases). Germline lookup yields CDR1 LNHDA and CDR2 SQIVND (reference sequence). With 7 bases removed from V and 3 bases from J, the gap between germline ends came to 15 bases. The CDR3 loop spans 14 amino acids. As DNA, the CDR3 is TGTGCCAGTACCGATGGACAGATTTACACTGAAGCTTTCTTT. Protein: CASTDGQIYTEAFF.

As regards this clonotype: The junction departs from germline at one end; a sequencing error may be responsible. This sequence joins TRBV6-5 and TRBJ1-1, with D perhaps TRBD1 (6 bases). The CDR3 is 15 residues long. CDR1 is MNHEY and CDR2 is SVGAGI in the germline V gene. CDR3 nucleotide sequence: TGTGCCAGCAGTTACAAGGGGGGGATGAAGACTGAAGCTTTCTTT. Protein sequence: CASSYKGGMKTEAFF.

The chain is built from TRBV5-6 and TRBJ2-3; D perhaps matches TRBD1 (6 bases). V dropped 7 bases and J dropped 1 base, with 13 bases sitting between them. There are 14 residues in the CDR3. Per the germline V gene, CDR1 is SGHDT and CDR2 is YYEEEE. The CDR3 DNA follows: TGTGCCAGCCAAGCACAGGGAGGCACAGATACGCAGTATTTT. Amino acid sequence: CASQAQGGTDTQYF.

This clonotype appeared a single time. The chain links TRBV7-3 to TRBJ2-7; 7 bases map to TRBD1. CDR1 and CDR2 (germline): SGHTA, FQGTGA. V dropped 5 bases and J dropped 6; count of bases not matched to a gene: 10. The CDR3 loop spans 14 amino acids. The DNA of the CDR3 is TGTGCCAGCAGCGCCGGACAGGTTGGATCCGAGCAGTACTTC. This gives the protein CASSAGQVGSEQYF.

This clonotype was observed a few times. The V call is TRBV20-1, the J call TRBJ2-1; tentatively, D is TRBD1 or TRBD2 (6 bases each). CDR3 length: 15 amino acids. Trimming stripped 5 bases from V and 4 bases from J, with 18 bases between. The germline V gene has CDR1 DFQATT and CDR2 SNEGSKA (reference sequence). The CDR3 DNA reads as TGCAGTGCTCTAGGGGGGAGGACCTCTTACAATGAGCAGTTCTTC. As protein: CSALGGRTSYNEQFF.

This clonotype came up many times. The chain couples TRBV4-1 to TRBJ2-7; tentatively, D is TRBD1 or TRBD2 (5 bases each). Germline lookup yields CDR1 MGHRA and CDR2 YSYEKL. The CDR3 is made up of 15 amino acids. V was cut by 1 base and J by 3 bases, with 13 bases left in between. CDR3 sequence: CASSQVRDGSYEQYF. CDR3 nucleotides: TGCGCCAGCAGCCAAGTCCGGGACGGCAGCTACGAGCAGTACTTC.

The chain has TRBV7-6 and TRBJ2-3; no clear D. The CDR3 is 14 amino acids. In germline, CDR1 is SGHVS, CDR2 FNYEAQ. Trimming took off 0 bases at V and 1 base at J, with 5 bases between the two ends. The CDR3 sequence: CASSLASGTDTQYF. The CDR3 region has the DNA TGTGCCAGCAGCTTAGCGTCGGGCACAGATACGCAGTATTTT. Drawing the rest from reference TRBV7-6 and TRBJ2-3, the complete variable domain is GAGVSQSPRYKVTKRGQDVALRCDPISGHVSLYWYRQALGQGPEFLTYFNYEAQQDKSGLPNDRFSAERPEGSISTLTIQRTEQRDSAMYRCASSLASGTDTQYFGPGTRLTVL.

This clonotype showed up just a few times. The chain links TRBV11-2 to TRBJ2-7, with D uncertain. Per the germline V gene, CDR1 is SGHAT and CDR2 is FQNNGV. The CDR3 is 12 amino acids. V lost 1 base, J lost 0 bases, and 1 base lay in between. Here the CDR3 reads CASSLGSYEQYF. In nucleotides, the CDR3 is TGTGCCAGCAGCTTAGGCTCCTACGAGCAGTACTTC.

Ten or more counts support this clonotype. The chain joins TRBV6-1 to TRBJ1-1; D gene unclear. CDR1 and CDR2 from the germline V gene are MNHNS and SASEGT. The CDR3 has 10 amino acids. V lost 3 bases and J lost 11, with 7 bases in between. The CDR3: CASSDYDAFF. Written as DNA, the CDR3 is TGTGCCAGCAGTGATTATGACGCTTTCTTT.

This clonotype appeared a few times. In DNA form, the CDR3 reads TGTGCCAGCAGCTACACAGGAGGGAACACTGAAGCTTTCTTT. The encoded protein is CASSYTGGNTEAFF. The chain combines TRBV6-5 with TRBJ1-1; tentative D call: TRBD1 (5 bases). The length of the CDR3 is 14 residues. V gave up 6 bases and J gave up 1 base, with 12 bases separating them. The V gene's germline CDR1 is MNHEY and CDR2 SVGAGI.

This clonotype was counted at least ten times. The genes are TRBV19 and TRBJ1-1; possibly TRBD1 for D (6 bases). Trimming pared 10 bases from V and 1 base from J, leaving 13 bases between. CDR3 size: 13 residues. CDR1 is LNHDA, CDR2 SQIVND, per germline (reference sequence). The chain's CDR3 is CATSRGRNTEAFF. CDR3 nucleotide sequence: TGTGCCACTAGCCGGGGGCGGAACACTGAAGCTTTCTTT.